The 27 T cell receptor beta chains presented below share a single source sample, sequenced in a study of persistence of HIV-infected CD4 T cells. This was the immunoSEQ version 4 assay in survey mode. Repertoires were generated with immunoSEQ multiplex PCR, while TCRdb's copy carries only in-frame clones and drops some. The sample shows approximately 18,000 clones, less than 75% of them seen only once. No antigens are known for them. Overlapping HIV-1 Gag 15-mer peptides at approximately 1 ug per peptide per mL were used. Sorting of responding CD4+ T cells relied on upregulated CD40 ligand together with CD69. This specimen was CD4+ T cells sorted from PBMCs after roughly 18-hour stimulation, taken from a patient who received antiretroviral therapy. The receptors were sampled from an adult woman with HIV who was CMV-seropositive.

The chain joins TRBV24-1 to TRBJ2-5, with 8 bases fitting TRBD1. This CDR3 has 13 residues. V was clipped by 4 bases and J by 5 bases; unmatched bases: 2. Germline-derived CDR1 and CDR2 are KGHDR and SFDVKD. The CDR3 coding sequence is TGTGCCACCAGTGACAGGGGGCGGGAGACCCAGTACTTC. Its protein is CATSDRGRETQYF.

The chain couples TRBV3-1 (or the pseudogene TRBV3-2) to TRBJ2-6; maybe TRBD1 (5 bases). CDR1 and CDR2 from the germline V gene are LGHDT and YNNKEL (reference sequence). CDR3 length: 18 amino acids. Trimming took 5 bases from V and 1 from J, leaving 18 bases between them. The CDR3 coding sequence is TGTGCCAGCAGCAGACCCCCAGGGATTGTATCTGGGGCCAACGTCCTGACTTTC. It yields the protein CASSRPPGIVSGANVLTF.

V usage is TRBV19 and J usage is TRBJ1-3; D is unresolved. V lost 8 bases and J 2 bases, leaving 7 bases between the germline ends. CDR1 and CDR2 from the germline V gene are LNHDA and SQIVND (reference sequence). The CDR3 spans 12 residues. The CDR3 here is CASGGAGNTIYF. DNA of the CDR3: TGTGCCAGTGGTGGGGCTGGAAACACCATATATTTT.

The chain employs TRBV18 and TRBJ2-2, with a tentative D call TRBD2 (6 bases). CDR3 size: 16 residues. Germline-derived CDR1 and CDR2 are KGHSH and LQKENI. Deletions cut 6 bases from V and 3 bases from J, with 17 bases between. The CDR3 DNA reads as TGTGCCAGCTCCCTCGGGGCCCGGAGGGACACCGGGGAGCTGTTTTTT. Its protein product is CASSLGARRDTGELFF. Complete variable domain (other parts from reference TRBV18 and TRBJ2-2): NAGVMQNPRHLVRRRGQEARLRCSPMKGHSHVYWYRQLPEEGLKFMVYLQKENIIDESGMPKERFSAEFPKEGPSILRIQQVVRGDSAAYFCASSLGARRDTGELFFGEGSRLTVL.

The V and J genes are TRBV3-1 (or the pseudogene TRBV3-2) and TRBJ1-1; D gene ambiguous. V was pared by 8 bases and J by 10 bases, with 17 bases between. This CDR3 has 12 amino acids. In germline, CDR1 is LGHDT, CDR2 YNNKEL (reference sequence). In DNA, the CDR3 is TGTGCCAGCGCCAAGGAGGGCCGGACAGCTTTCTTT. Translated: CASAKEGRTAFF.

This clone is medium-sized within its sample. This rearrangement joins TRBV30 to TRBJ1-5, with a possible D match to TRBD1 (5 bases). Trimming took 0 bases from V and 2 from J, leaving 11 bases between them. Germline V gene sequence: CDR1 GTSNPN, CDR2 SVGIG (reference sequence). This CDR3 comprises 15 residues. The CDR3 DNA reads TGTGCCTGGAGTGTACTAAGGGGTGGCAATCAGCCCCAGCATTTT. This translates into CAWSVLRGGNQPQHF.

The rearrangement joins TRBV30 to TRBJ1-4; D not resolved. Trimming left V 8 bases short and J 0 bases short, with 10 bases between. Germline V gene sequence: CDR1 GTSNPN, CDR2 SVGIG (reference sequence). The CDR3 is made up of 13 amino acids. The CDR3 region has the DNA TGTGCCGCGTCTCCTTCAACTAATGAAAAACTGTTTTTT. Its translation is CAASPSTNEKLFF.

This clone came up a few times. The chain joins TRBV7-9 to TRBJ1-2, with a weak D call TRBD1 (5 bases). V lost 2 bases and J 4 bases, leaving 8 bases between the germline ends. The CDR3 extends over 13 amino acids. Germline assignment: CDR1 SEHNR and CDR2 FQNEAQ (reference sequence). The CDR3: CASSLRDSYGYTF. The DNA for the CDR3 is TGTGCCAGCAGCTTAAGGGACTCCTATGGCTACACCTTC.

This chain uses TRBV7-2 with TRBJ1-1, with a possible D match to TRBD1 (6 bases). The CDR3 runs to 16 residues. The germline CDR1 and CDR2 sequences are SGHTA and FQGNSA. The V end was cut by 5 bases, the J end by 4 bases, with 20 bases between. The CDR3 DNA sequence: TGTGCCAGCAGCCCGTCCCTTATGGGGGGCGCCACTGAAGCTTTCTTT. Translating it yields CASSPSLMGGATEAFF.

V and J are TRBV7-2 and TRBJ2-1; perhaps TRBD2 as D (6 bases). The CDR3 consists of 13 residues. Germline V lookup: CDR1 SGHTA, CDR2 FQGNSA. Trimming removed 4 bases from V and 12 bases from J, with 16 bases in between. The CDR3 loop reads CASSSAGTPRQFF. Here the CDR3 DNA reads TGTGCCAGCAGCTCGGCCGGGACTCCAAGGCAGTTCTTC. Complete variable domain (other parts from reference TRBV7-2 and TRBJ2-1): GAGVSQSPSNKVTEKGKDVELRCDPISGHTALYWYRQSLGQGLEFLIYFQGNSAPDKSGLPSDRFSAERTGGSVSTLTIQRTQQEDSAVYLCASSSAGTPRQFFGPGTRLTVL.

This clone turned up a few times. The CDR3 sequence: CASSQVGPGNTIYF. The CDR3 coding sequence is TGCGCCAGCAGCCAAGTCGGGCCTGGAAACACCATATATTTT. This chain uses TRBV4-1 with TRBJ1-3, with D unresolved. The germline V gene has CDR1 MGHRA and CDR2 YSYEKL. V gave up 1 base and J gave up 2 bases, with 6 bases separating them. The length of the CDR3 is 14 residues.

The chain has TRBV5-1 and TRBJ1-2; the match to TRBD1 covers 10 bases. This CDR3 comprises 15 residues. V trimming: 4 bases; J trimming: 4 bases; junction bases outside the gene matches: 7. Germline V gene lookup returns CDR1 SGHRS and CDR2 YFSETQ. CDR3 sequence: CASSAQTGGLYGYTF. DNA for the CDR3: TGCGCCAGCAGCGCACAGACAGGGGGCCTCTATGGCTACACCTTC.

V usage is TRBV3-1 (or the pseudogene TRBV3-2) and J usage is TRBJ1-6; 8 bases are a match to TRBD1. Germline V lookup: CDR1 LGHDT, CDR2 YNNKEL (reference sequence). The CDR3 contains 15 residues. The V and J ends lost 4 bases and 6 bases, in that order; junction bases with no gene match: 5. For the CDR3, the DNA is TGTGCCAGCAGCCCTGCCGGGACAGGTAATTCACCCCTCCACTTT. This encodes CASSPAGTGNSPLHF.

CDR3 in DNA: TGTGCCAGCAGGGTTCAGCAGGGCGAGCAGTACTTC. Translating gives CASRVQQGEQYF. The V and J genes are TRBV2 and TRBJ2-7, with TRBD1 as a possible D gene (5 bases). V dropped 6 bases and J dropped 6 bases, with 12 bases sitting between them. CDR3 length: 12 residues. Per germline, CDR1 SNHLY and CDR2 FYNNEI.

The genes are TRBV5-1 and TRBJ2-1, with TRBD2 matching over 7 bases. The CDR3 has 15 amino acids. Trimming removed 3 bases from V and 6 bases from J; junction bases left unmatched: 9. Germline-derived CDR1 and CDR2 are SGHRS and YFSETQ. Here the CDR3 DNA reads TGCGCCAGCAGCTCCGCCGGGACTACAAGCAATGAGCAGTTCTTC. Encoded protein: CASSSAGTTSNEQFF.

The J gene is TRBJ1-5, the V gene TRBV5-1; D unresolved. Trimming took 0 bases from V and 10 from J, leaving 14 bases between them. Germline V lookup: CDR1 SGHRS, CDR2 YFSETQ. The CDR3 is made up of 14 amino acids. Here the CDR3 reads CASSLDGTLYPQHF. The CDR3 DNA reads TGCGCCAGCAGCTTGGACGGCACCCTCTACCCCCAGCATTTT.

This chain connects TRBV5-6 to TRBJ2-7; D tentatively reads TRBD1 or TRBD2 (6 bases each). The germline V gene has CDR1 SGHDT and CDR2 YYEEEE. CDR3 length equals 15 residues. V dropped 1 base and J dropped 1 base, with 12 bases sitting between them. The DNA for the CDR3 is TGTGCCAGCAGCTTGAAGGGGGGCCTATCCTACGAGCAGTACTTC. Protein: CASSLKGGLSYEQYF. The variable domain in full, completed from reference TRBV5-6 and TRBJ2-7, reads DAGVTQSPTHLIKTRGQQVTLRCSPKSGHDTVSWYQQALGQGPQFIFQYYEEEERQRGNFPDRFSGHQFPNYSSELNVNALLLGDSALYLCASSLKGGLSYEQYFGPGTRLTVT.

The chain uses TRBV10-2 and TRBJ1-2; D not resolved. V was clipped by 1 base and J by 6 bases, with 6 bases between them. The CDR3 totals 12 residues. The germline V gene has CDR1 WSHSY and CDR2 SAAADI. The CDR3 nucleotides read TGCGCCAGCAGTGAGTTAGGGAATGGCTACACCTTC. Translated, it gives CASSELGNGYTF.

This sequence joins TRBV5-1 and TRBJ1-1, with D hard to call. Between the trimmed V and J ends, which lost 0 bases and 6 bases, there was a span of 15 bases. This CDR3 comprises 15 residues. Germline-derived CDR1 and CDR2 are SGHRS and YFSETQ. The CDR3 protein is CASSLDVTEGSEAFF. CDR3 nucleotide sequence: TGCGCCAGCAGCTTGGATGTGACGGAGGGCTCTGAAGCTTTCTTT.

The chain is built from TRBV5-8 and TRBJ2-1; 9 nucleotides align to TRBD1. This CDR3 comprises 18 residues. The germline V gene encodes CDR1 SGHTS and CDR2 YDEGEE. V was clipped by 0 bases and J by 3 bases; unmatched bases: 10. CDR3 DNA sequence: TGTGCCAGCAGCTTGGGGGGACTAACAGGGGGCGGCTACAATGAGCAGTTCTTC. As protein: CASSLGGLTGGGYNEQFF. The variable domain in full, with the rest retrieved from reference TRBV5-8 and TRBJ2-1, is EAGVTQSPTHLIKTRGQQATLRCSPISGHTSVYWYQQALGLGLQFLLWYDEGEERNRGNFPPRFSGRQFPNYSSELNVNALELEDSALYLCASSLGGLTGGGYNEQFFGPGTRLTVL.

This clone has more than one count but fewer than ten. This rearrangement joins TRBV9 to TRBJ2-1; D may be TRBD1 (5 bases). The V gene's germline CDR1 is SGDLS and CDR2 YYNGEE. The V end lost 5 bases, the J end lost 8 bases, and 14 bases lay between the germline ends. The CDR3 runs to 13 residues. CDR3 DNA: TGTGCCAGCAGTACCACAATAGGGGATGAGCAGTTCTTC. Protein: CASSTTIGDEQFF.

The rearrangement links TRBV29-1 to TRBJ1-1; the D gene is possibly TRBD1 (6 bases). In germline, CDR1 is SQVTM, CDR2 ANQGSEA. The CDR3 is 12 amino acids. The V end lost 6 bases, the J end lost 6 bases, and 14 bases lay between the germline ends. The CDR3 protein is CSVQGQISEAFF. In DNA, the CDR3 is TGCAGCGTCCAGGGGCAGATTTCTGAAGCTTTCTTT.

The J gene is TRBJ2-5, the V gene TRBV19; 8 bases are shared with TRBD1. Germline V lookup: CDR1 LNHDA, CDR2 SQIVND (reference sequence). With 4 bases clipped from V and 1 base from J, the junction kept 5 bases outside the gene matches. The CDR3 has 15 residues. The CDR3 spells CASSRTGSVQETQYF. The CDR3 nucleotides are TGTGCCAGTAGTAGGACAGGGTCGGTCCAAGAGACCCAGTACTTC.

The chain employs TRBV5-1 and TRBJ2-2; no reliable D call. Trimming stripped 0 bases from V and 5 bases from J, with 8 bases between. The CDR3 covers 14 residues. Germline V gene sequence: CDR1 SGHRS, CDR2 YFSETQ. CDR3 nucleotide sequence: TGCGCCAGCAGCTTGGGGGCGAGTACCGGGGAGCTGTTTTTT. This encodes CASSLGASTGELFF.

This clone occurred a few times. Different DNA sequences within this sample yield the same CDR3. CDR3 region: CASSLTGTHTEAFF. CDR3 bases: TGCGCCAGCAGCTTGACAGGGACGCACACTGAAGCTTTCTTT. This chain links TRBV5-1 with TRBJ1-1; tentatively, D is TRBD1 (6 bases). Trimming left V 1 base short and J 3 bases short, with 10 bases between. CDR1 is SGHRS, CDR2 YFSETQ, per germline. The CDR3 length is 14 residues.

The chain couples TRBV6-5 to TRBJ1-1; D is unresolved. V gave up 11 bases and J gave up 0 bases, with 10 bases separating them. The CDR3 has 12 amino acids. Looked up from germline, CDR1 is MNHEY and CDR2 is SVGAGI. The CDR3 region has the DNA TGTGCCGCTCCCCCCCTGAACACTGAAGCTTTCTTT. This sequence encodes CAAPPLNTEAFF.

The CDR3 is CASAQGIEAFF. In DNA, the CDR3 is TGTGCCAGCGCTCAGGGGATTGAAGCTTTCTTT. The J gene is TRBJ1-1, the V gene TRBV6-1, with D maybe TRBD1 (6 bases). The germline gives CDR1 MNHNS, CDR2 SASEGT. The CDR3 loop spans 11 amino acids. V dropped 8 bases and J dropped 7 bases, with 11 bases sitting between them.